The 27 T cell receptor beta chains reported below all come from one sample, sequenced in a study of blood T cells in healthy people across ages. A second about 6 to 11 cycle PCR used barcoded and J-beta primers. TCRdb re-derived calls from the 5' RACE reads in MiXCR, one entry per CDR3 protein. The table includes hundreds of thousands of distinct CDR3 sequences, 27% detected once. These data were also filed under a second study, of T cells of mothers and their children.

Sequenced: blood. The receptors shown here come from a boy younger than 10 in good health.

V is TRBV7-2 and J is TRBJ1-1; 7 bases line up with TRBD1. CDR1 SGHTA and CDR2 FQGNSA come from the germline V gene. The CDR3 is 14 residues long. After removal of 1 base from V and 6 bases from J, the junction contained 5 bases not matched to a gene. This CDR3 is CASSLVTGVAEAFF. The CDR3, as DNA: TGTGCCAGCAGCTTAGTTACAGGGGTGGCTGAAGCTTTCTTT.

This sequence joins TRBV20-1 and TRBJ1-5, with TRBD1 as a possible D gene (5 bases). This CDR3 region has 14 residues. Germline values: CDR1 DFQATT, CDR2 SNEGSKA (reference sequence). V was trimmed by 3 bases and J by 6 bases, leaving 15 bases between them. CDR3 residues: CSARDQGRGQPQHF. For the CDR3, the DNA is TGCAGTGCTAGGGATCAGGGAAGGGGTCAGCCCCAGCATTTT.

V usage is TRBV30 and J usage is TRBJ2-7; D is unclear. The DNA end lines up better with TRBJ2-1; the J call may be wrong. The CDR3 spans 12 residues. The germline V gene has CDR1 GTSNPN and CDR2 SVGIG (reference sequence). Here the CDR3 DNA reads TGTGCCTGGAGTCTACTCGGCAATGAGCAGTTCTTC. The encoded protein is CAWSLLGNEQFF.

This clonotype was found a few times. The J gene is TRBJ2-3, the V gene TRBV20-1; the match to TRBD2 covers 9 bases. Germline-derived CDR1 and CDR2 are DFQATT and SNEGSKA (reference sequence). The junction had 12 bases not matched to a gene; V was cut back by 6 bases and J by 2 bases. The CDR3 covers 16 residues. The CDR3 region has the DNA TGCAGTGCCCAGACGCCTAGCGGGACGTCCACAGATACGCAGTATTTT. Protein: CSAQTPSGTSTDTQYF.

This clonotype was seen more than once but under ten times. The genes are TRBV13 and TRBJ2-4; 8 bases map to TRBD2. The CDR3 consists of 15 residues. Trimming removed 5 bases from V and 0 bases from J; junction bases left unmatched: 3. Per the germline V gene, CDR1 is PRHDT and CDR2 is FYEKMQ (reference sequence). Written as DNA, the CDR3 is TGTGCCAGCAGCACAGCGGGAGTAGCCAAAAACATTCAGTACTTC. This encodes CASSTAGVAKNIQYF.

This chain uses TRBV13 with TRBJ2-2, with TRBD2 identical over 9 bases. Germline trimming cut 4 bases from V and 7 bases from J; bases unmatched to any gene: 13. The CDR3 runs to 17 residues. CDR1 and CDR2 from the germline V gene are PRHDT and FYEKMQ (reference sequence). The chain's CDR3 is CASSSSSGGRAVGELFF. The CDR3 DNA sequence: TGTGCCAGCAGCTCCTCCTCTGGCGGGAGGGCCGTCGGGGAGCTGTTTTTT.

The sample holds a few counts of this clonotype. J is TRBJ2-1 and V is TRBV7-2; 8 positions agree with TRBD1. V was clipped by 5 bases and J by 1 base; unmatched bases: 4. The CDR3 extends over 15 amino acids. Germline V lookup: CDR1 SGHTA, CDR2 FQGNSA. The CDR3 protein is CASSPRQGSYNEQFF. The CDR3 nucleotides read TGTGCCAGCAGCCCTCGACAGGGGTCCTACAATGAGCAGTTCTTC.

This clonotype showed up just a few times. The chain joins TRBV12-3 or TRBV12-4 to TRBJ2-2; 8 nucleotides line up with TRBD2. The J segment lost 6 bases and the V segment lost 0 bases, leaving 12 bases of the junction unmatched. The CDR3 consists of 18 residues. The CDR3 reads CASSLAMVREGRAGELFF. The CDR3 DNA reads as TGTGCCAGCAGTTTAGCTATGGTCCGGGAGGGCCGGGCCGGGGAGCTGTTTTTT.

This clonotype appeared a few times. The chain couples TRBV3-1 to TRBJ2-7, with 7 positions matching TRBD1. This CDR3 spans 13 amino acids. Looked up from germline, CDR1 is LGHDT and CDR2 is YNNKEL (reference sequence). CDR3 amino acids: CASVGDSSYEQYF. Written as DNA, the CDR3 is TGTGCTTCCGTCGGGGACAGCTCCTACGAGCAGTACTTC.

On this clonotype itself: One end of the junction varies from germline; a read error may be responsible. The chain carries TRBV5-5 and TRBJ1-2; D not certain. The CDR3 covers 11 residues. Germline values: CDR1 SGHKS, CDR2 YYEKEE (reference sequence). The CDR3 DNA reads TGTACCAGCATAGGTAGCTATGGCTACACCTTC. It codes for CTSIGSYGYTF.

This clonotype was counted once. The rearrangement links TRBV5-8 to TRBJ2-7; perhaps TRBD1 as D (5 bases). The germline V and J ends were trimmed by 1 base and 6 bases, with 14 bases remaining between them. The CDR3 has 14 amino acids. Germline CDR1 SGHTS, CDR2 YDEGEE. This CDR3 reads CASSLQQVGFEQYF. CDR3 DNA sequence: TGTGCCAGCAGCTTGCAACAGGTTGGTTTCGAGCAGTACTTC. Full variable domain (remainder filled in from reference TRBV5-8 and TRBJ2-7): EAGVTQSPTHLIKTRGQQATLRCSPISGHTSVYWYQQALGLGLQFLLWYDEGEERNRGNFPPRFSGRQFPNYSSELNVNALELEDSALYLCASSLQQVGFEQYFGPGTRLTVT.

This clonotype has a handful of counts. The chain is built from TRBV19 and TRBJ1-5; D perhaps matches TRBD1 (5 bases). The CDR3 extends over 15 amino acids. Trimming cost V 7 bases and J 0 bases, with 13 bases left between them. Per germline, CDR1 LNHDA and CDR2 SQIVND (reference sequence). This CDR3 is CASIPGTHSNQPQHF. In DNA form, the CDR3 reads TGTGCCAGTATCCCCGGGACCCATAGCAATCAGCCCCAGCATTTT.

The sample holds a few counts of this clonotype. The chain couples TRBV6-6 to TRBJ2-5; 12 bases line up with TRBD1. The DNA end is more similar to TRBJ2-1, so the J call may be wrong. CDR3 size: 14 residues. Per the germline V gene, CDR1 is MNHNY and CDR2 is SVGAGI (reference sequence). CDR3 loop: CASRLGTGGDEQFF. Written as DNA, the CDR3 is TGTGCCAGCAGGCTTGGGACAGGGGGCGATGAGCAGTTCTTC.

V is TRBV7-9 and J is TRBJ2-4; TRBD2 aligns across 7 bases. The length of the CDR3 is 15 residues. V shed 5 bases and J 5 bases; nucleotides not matched to a gene: 9. The germline V gene has CDR1 SEHNR and CDR2 FQNEAQ (reference sequence). CDR3 amino acids: CASSQSGAPENIQYF. The CDR3 DNA reads TGTGCCAGCAGCCAGAGCGGGGCTCCTGAAAACATTCAGTACTTC.

In its sample, this clonotype was seen a few times. J is TRBJ2-7 and V is TRBV29-1; a weak D match, TRBD1 (6 bases). The CDR3 is made up of 11 amino acids. Trimming shortened V by 7 bases and J by 7 bases, and 14 bases separated the two germline ends. Germline loops: CDR1 SQVTM, CDR2 ANQGSEA. The CDR3 DNA reads TGCAGCGCCTCAGGGGTAGGAGAGCAGTACTTC. Its translation: CSASGVGEQYF.

The chain uses TRBV12-5 and TRBJ2-6, with no clear D. V was shortened by 10 bases and J by 0 bases, with 7 bases between the two germline ends. This CDR3 is built from 13 residues. Germline assignment: CDR1 LGHNT and CDR2 FRNRAP. CDR3 amino acids: CATQVSGANVLTF. The DNA for the CDR3 is TGTGCTACACAAGTCTCTGGGGCCAACGTCCTGACTTTC.

This clonotype appeared once. The junction and the germline gene differ at one end; a read error may be behind it. V usage is TRBV5-4 and J usage is TRBJ2-3; perhaps TRBD1 as D (6 bases). The CDR3 sequence is 15 residues long. The germline V gene encodes CDR1 SGHNT and CDR2 YYREEE (reference sequence). The CDR3, as DNA: TGTGCCAGCAGCTCACGGGCAGGGGCCACAGATGCGCAGTATTTT. It yields the protein CASSSRAGATDAQYF.

In this sample, this clonotype turned up many times. The chain has TRBV20-1 and TRBJ2-1; 10 bases line up with TRBD2. The CDR3 runs 15 residues. CDR1 and CDR2 (germline): DFQATT, SNEGSKA (reference sequence). V lost 4 bases and J lost 3; bases outside the gene matches: 6. Written as DNA, the CDR3 is TGCAGTGCTACTCAACTAGCGGGACACTACAATGAGCAGTTCTTC. Translation gives CSATQLAGHYNEQFF.

This clonotype appeared once. The chain employs TRBV7-2 and TRBJ2-3; no clear D gene. Germline V gives CDR1 SGHTA, CDR2 FQGNSA. This CDR3 is 14 amino acids long. V dropped 2 bases and J dropped 5 bases, with 11 bases sitting between them. In DNA form, the CDR3 reads TGTGCCAGCAGCTTACGGCCCGGTCTAGATACGCAGTATTTT. Translation: CASSLRPGLDTQYF.

The genes are TRBV28 and TRBJ2-3, with D perhaps TRBD2 (6 bases). The ends were cut back, 6 bases at V and 0 bases at J, with 13 bases in the middle. Germline-derived CDR1 and CDR2 are MDHEN and SYDVKM. CDR3 length: 15 amino acids. The CDR3 sequence is CASSVREVSTDTQYF. The CDR3, as DNA: TGTGCCAGCAGCGTGAGGGAGGTCAGCACAGATACGCAGTATTTT.

In this sample, this clonotype turned up a few times. The chain carries TRBV6-5 and TRBJ2-7; 8 nucleotides line up with TRBD2. Germline lookup yields CDR1 MNHEY and CDR2 SVGAGI. V shed 3 bases and J 2 bases; nucleotides not matched to a gene: 6. The CDR3 has 15 amino acids. The CDR3 bases are TGTGCCAGCAGTTATAGTAGCGGGATAGCCTACGAGCAGTACTTC. Its protein product is CASSYSSGIAYEQYF.

This chain joins TRBV28 and TRBJ2-1, with 11 bases identical to TRBD2. The CDR3 totals 15 residues. After removal of 2 bases from V and 7 bases from J, the junction contained 4 bases not matched to a gene. CDR1 MDHEN and CDR2 SYDVKM come from the germline V gene. DNA for the CDR3: TGTGCCAGCAGTTTAAGGTCTAGCGGGGGGAATGAGCAGTTCTTC. This gives the protein CASSLRSSGGNEQFF. Looking up the rest from reference TRBV28 and TRBJ2-1 gives the full variable domain: DVKVTQSSRYLVKRTGEKVFLECVQDMDHENMFWYRQDPGLGLRLIYFSYDVKMKEKGDIPEGYSVSREKKERFSLILESASTNQTSMYLCASSLRSSGGNEQFFGPGTRLTVL.

The J gene is TRBJ2-5, the V gene TRBV30; D is possibly TRBD1 (5 bases). The CDR3 covers 14 residues. Germline V gene lookup returns CDR1 GTSNPN and CDR2 SVGIG (reference sequence). The V and J ends lost 6 bases and 2 bases respectively, with 16 bases between them. The CDR3 DNA follows: TGTGCCTGTAAAAACAGGACGATTCAAGAGACCCAGTACTTC. Encoded protein: CACKNRTIQETQYF.

In this sample, this clonotype turned up a few times. V usage is TRBV5-8 and J usage is TRBJ2-7, with unresolved D. Trimming removed 4 bases from V and 10 bases from J, with 9 bases in between. Germline assignment: CDR1 SGHTS and CDR2 YDEGEE. The CDR3 consists of 10 residues. The CDR3 loop reads CASSTTVQYF. CDR3 DNA sequence: TGTGCCAGCAGCACTACTGTCCAGTACTTC.

This rearrangement joins TRBV18 to TRBJ2-1, with 11 bases aligning to TRBD2. The germline V gene encodes CDR1 KGHSH and CDR2 LQKENI. The CDR3 is made up of 17 amino acids. Trimming removed 1 base from V and 5 bases from J; junction bases left unmatched: 7. This CDR3 reads CASSPRVSGGADNEQFF. The CDR3 nucleotides are TGTGCCAGCTCACCACGAGTTAGCGGGGGGGCCGACAATGAGCAGTTCTTC.

This clonotype was seen at least ten times. This chain links TRBV29-1 with TRBJ2-5; TRBD1 matches at 8 bases. The J call is in doubt because the DNA end fits TRBJ2-7 better. The length of the CDR3 is 14 residues. CDR1 SQVTM and CDR2 ANQGSEA come from the germline V gene. The CDR3 DNA reads TGCAGCGTTGGGGCGGCAGGGGACAGGTACGAGCAGTACTTC. Residues: CSVGAAGDRYEQYF.

This chain uses TRBV7-9 with TRBJ1-4; the D gene is possibly TRBD1 (5 bases). Germline V gene data show CDR1 as SEHNR and CDR2 as FQNEAQ (reference sequence). CDR3 length equals 15 residues. Deletions cut 5 bases from V and 6 bases from J, with 16 bases between. The CDR3 bases are TGTGCCAGCAGCGCCCGAAGGGGTTCTTATGAAAAACTGTTTTTT. Amino acids: CASSARRGSYEKLFF.